This T cell receptor (beta chain) was captured in a study of T cell changes during pregnancy in multiple sclerosis. Generated by immunoSEQ multiplex PCR, the TCRdb table keeps only in-frame clones and is missing some. The data contain about 87,000 clones, 85% to 95% of them singletons. Trimming removed 3 bases at V and 1 base at J, with 6 bases between. The CDR3 has 13 amino acids. Per the germline V gene, CDR1 is LNHDA and CDR2 is SQIVND (reference sequence). This clone came up a few times. The material sequenced was peripheral blood, taken in the third trimester of pregnancy. The chain recombines TRBV19 with TRBJ1-2; D remains ambiguous. The sequence derives from a female donor in good health, enrolled as a control in a pregnancy study. CDR3 sequence (DNA): TGTGCCAGTAGTATTTTCGTTAACTATGGCTACACCTTC. Translated, it gives CASSIFVNYGYTF.